Each of the 18 T cell receptor beta chains below was sequenced from the same sample in a study of T cell repertoires in cytomegalovirus infection. The antigens for these receptors are not known. TCRdb ran MiXCR on the reads and lists one entry per CDR3 protein. The table shows about 740,000 distinct CDR3 sequences, with 30% to 35% occurring only once. The sequencing here drew on cultured PBMCs, taken from culture after CMV antigen stimulation. These receptors were collected from a human donor in good health (CMV status not recorded). Some clones in this sample may be carry-over from other donors' samples.

This chain uses TRBV6-6 with TRBJ2-7; 7 nucleotides agree with TRBD1. CDR1 and CDR2 from the germline V gene are MNHNY and SVGAGI (reference sequence). The CDR3 length is 16 residues. V trimming: 5 bases; J trimming: 1 base; junction bases outside the gene matches: 11. Here the CDR3 DNA reads TGTGCCAGCAGTCCCGTCGACAGGGCCCTATCCTACGAGCAGTACTTC. Translating it yields CASSPVDRALSYEQYF.

The rearrangement links TRBV6-1 to TRBJ2-3, with D hard to call. The CDR3 loop spans 14 amino acids. Per the germline V gene, CDR1 is MNHNS and CDR2 is SASEGT. V was cut by 8 bases and J by 0 bases, with 12 bases left in between. The CDR3 spells CASLGRISTDTQYF. CDR3 DNA sequence: TGTGCCAGCCTCGGACGGATAAGCACAGATACGCAGTATTTT.

This chain joins TRBV9 and TRBJ2-3; D call uncertain. Germline V gene lookup returns CDR1 SGDLS and CDR2 YYNGEE. This CDR3 comprises 14 residues. Trimming took 2 bases from V and 2 from J, leaving 9 bases between them. CDR3: CASSVVQFTDTQYF. The CDR3 region has the DNA TGTGCCAGCAGCGTCGTTCAATTCACAGATACGCAGTATTTT.

The table lists this clonotype with a count of one. A much larger clonotype is one base distant, so this may be a read error. V gene TRBV7-2 combines with J gene TRBJ1-5; D perhaps matches TRBD1 (6 bases). CDR3 length: 13 amino acids. The V end lost 5 bases, the J end lost 3 bases, and 8 bases lay between the germline ends. Germline V gene sequence: CDR1 SGHTA, CDR2 FQGNSA. The CDR3 here is CTSSRGPNQPQHF. The CDR3 DNA follows: TGTACCAGCAGCCGGGGGCCCAATCAGCCCCAGCATTTT.

The chain carries TRBV6-6 and TRBJ1-5; D might be TRBD1 (6 bases). Germline V gene lookup returns CDR1 MNHNY and CDR2 SVGAGI (reference sequence). This CDR3 is built from 16 residues. V lost 6 bases to trimming and J lost 0 bases, with 15 bases between them. The CDR3 loop is CASRPTRGGSNQPQHF. DNA of the CDR3: TGTGCCAGCAGGCCAACCAGGGGCGGTAGCAATCAGCCCCAGCATTTT.

The CDR3 DNA follows: TGTGCCAGCAGTCAGGGGCCCCATAGCAATCAGCCCCAGCATTTT. This gives the protein CASSQGPHSNQPQHF. The gene calls are TRBV6-5 and TRBJ1-5, with D perhaps TRBD1 (6 bases). The V gene's germline CDR1 is MNHEY and CDR2 SVGAGI. This CDR3 is built from 15 residues. The V end lost 5 bases, the J end lost 0 bases, and 11 bases lay between the germline ends.

The chain employs TRBV14 and TRBJ2-1; TRBD2 aligns across 7 bases. Germline CDR1 SGHDN, CDR2 FVKESK. This CDR3 region has 13 residues. With 4 bases clipped from V and 10 bases from J, the junction kept 7 bases outside the gene matches. CDR3 amino acids: CASSPTSSGEQFF. CDR3 bases: TGTGCCAGCAGCCCGACTAGCTCTGGGGAGCAGTTCTTC.

CDR3 nucleotides: TGTGCCAGCAGTGAAACGTACTCCTACGAGCAGTACTTC. Translated: CASSETYSYEQYF. The gene calls are TRBV2 and TRBJ2-7; D call uncertain. The CDR3 totals 13 residues. The V gene lost 2 bases and the J gene lost 0 bases, with 5 bases spanning the gap. Germline V lookup: CDR1 SNHLY, CDR2 FYNNEI.

This clonotype appeared a few times. The CDR3 is CASSVLGDRGNEQFF. CDR3 bases: TGTGCCAGCAGTGTGTTGGGGGACCGCGGCAATGAGCAGTTCTTC. The chain recombines TRBV2 with TRBJ2-1; possibly TRBD1 or TRBD2 for D (5 bases each). The CDR3 extends over 15 amino acids. Germline CDR1 is SNHLY and CDR2 is FYNNEI. V gave up 4 bases and J gave up 6 bases, with 16 bases separating them.

The chain links TRBV27 to TRBJ2-5; D is unresolved. Per the germline V gene, CDR1 is MNHEY and CDR2 is SMNVEV (reference sequence). CDR3 length: 12 residues. V was clipped by 8 bases and J by 4 bases, with 11 bases between them. The CDR3 loop reads CASARWGETQYF. CDR3 nucleotides: TGTGCCAGCGCCCGGTGGGGAGAGACCCAGTACTTC.

In its sample, this clonotype was seen a few times. This CDR3 reads CASSSRRQLRGSEAFF. The CDR3 coding sequence is TGTGCCAGCAGCTCCCGGAGACAGTTGCGGGGGAGTGAAGCTTTCTTT. The chain carries TRBV7-8 and TRBJ1-1, with a weak D call TRBD1 (5 bases). Germline V lookup: CDR1 SGHVS, CDR2 FQNEAQ. The CDR3 spans 16 residues. Between the trimmed V and J ends, which lost 4 bases and 7 bases, there was a span of 22 bases. Variable domain in full (rest from reference TRBV7-8 and TRBJ1-1): GAGVSQSPRYKVAKRGQDVALRCDPISGHVSLFWYQQALGQGPEFLTYFQNEAQLDKSGLPSDRFFAERPEGSVSTLKIQRTQQEDSAVYLCASSSRRQLRGSEAFFGQGTRLTVV.

This chain connects TRBV14 to TRBJ1-4, with D unresolved. The CDR3 spans 15 residues. V was trimmed by 3 bases and J by 5 bases, leaving 13 bases between them. CDR1 is SGHDN, CDR2 FVKESK, per germline. The CDR3 sequence: CASSHEGAMNEKLFF. CDR3 sequence (DNA): TGTGCCAGCAGCCATGAAGGTGCCATGAATGAAAAACTGTTTTTT. Complete variable domain (other parts from reference TRBV14 and TRBJ1-4): EAGVTQFPSHSVIEKGQTVTLRCDPISGHDNLYWYRRVMGKEIKFLLHFVKESKQDESGMPNNRFLAERTGGTYSTLKVQPAELEDSGVYFCASSHEGAMNEKLFFGSGTQLSVL.

The chain uses TRBV6-2 or TRBV6-3 and TRBJ2-7, with TRBD1 matching 7 bases. The CDR3 covers 14 residues. V was pared by 2 bases and J by 5 bases, with 6 bases of the junction left unmatched. Germline CDR1 MNHEY, CDR2 SVGEGT. The CDR3, as DNA: TGTGCCAGCAGTTACCGACAGGGTTCCCACGAGCAGTACTTC. Protein sequence: CASSYRQGSHEQYF.

The V call is TRBV20-1, the J call TRBJ1-1; D is undetermined. V lost 1 base to trimming and J lost 0 bases, with 6 bases between them. The CDR3 covers 13 residues. Germline lookup yields CDR1 DFQATT and CDR2 SNEGSKA (reference sequence). The CDR3 loop reads CSARVLVNTEAFF. CDR3 in DNA: TGCAGTGCTAGAGTTTTGGTGAACACTGAAGCTTTCTTT.

This clonotype was counted only a few times. The chain couples TRBV7-2 to TRBJ2-7; D unclear. V was pared by 1 base and J by 3 bases, with 7 bases between. CDR3 length: 13 residues. Germline CDR1 SGHTA, CDR2 FQGNSA. The CDR3 nucleotides read TGTGCCAGCAGCTTAGACCACATCTACGAGCAGTACTTC. Protein sequence: CASSLDHIYEQYF.

This clonotype has a count of ten or more. The chain combines TRBV7-2 with TRBJ2-4, with TRBD2 matching 12 bases. Germline V gene data show CDR1 as SGHTA and CDR2 as FQGNSA. CDR3 length equals 16 residues. Trimming at V came to 0 bases and at J to 6 bases, leaving 3 bases not matched to a gene. The CDR3 spells CASSLATSGGINIQYF. DNA of the CDR3: TGTGCCAGCAGCTTAGCGACTAGCGGGGGCATAAACATTCAGTACTTC.

This clonotype was detected a few times. The rearrangement uses TRBV27 and TRBJ1-6, with TRBD1 matching over 9 bases. CDR3 length: 17 residues. Germline V gene lookup returns CDR1 MNHEY and CDR2 SMNVEV (reference sequence). The V segment lost 10 bases and the J segment 8 bases; nucleotides outside the gene matches: 18. Written as DNA, the CDR3 is TGTGCCACATCACCGGGACAGGGAGCTCAAGGGGATTCACCCCTCCACTTT. Its protein product is CATSPGQGAQGDSPLHF.

The chain is built from TRBV10-3 and TRBJ2-7; D gene uncertain. V lost 0 bases and J lost 7, with 16 bases in between. This CDR3 has 15 amino acids. Germline V CDR1 and CDR2: ENHRY, SYGVKD. CDR3 sequence (DNA): TGTGCCATCAGTGAGTCGCGGTCCCTCATGGGGGAGCAGTACTTC. This codes for CAISESRSLMGEQYF.